This TCR beta chain was profiled in a study of blood T cell repertoires in COVID-19. Participants were placed into cohorts based on the clinical history they reported. Germline trimming cut 7 bases from V and 7 bases from J; bases unmatched to any gene: 4. This CDR3 contains 12 residues. Germline loops: CDR1 MNHEY, CDR2 SVGAGI. Repertoires were generated with immunoSEQ multiplex PCR, while TCRdb's copy carries only in-frame clones and drops some. The table includes hundreds of thousands of clones, about 83% detected once. The clonotype was recovered from a woman aged 40 to 50 who had been exposed to COVID-19. The chain links TRBV6-5 to TRBJ1-2, with TRBD1 matching over 9 bases. Sequencing was carried out using PBMCs or T cells enriched from blood (not recorded which). The CDR3 DNA reads TGTGCCAGCATCGGGACAGGGTCTGGCTACACCTTC. It encodes CASIGTGSGYTF.